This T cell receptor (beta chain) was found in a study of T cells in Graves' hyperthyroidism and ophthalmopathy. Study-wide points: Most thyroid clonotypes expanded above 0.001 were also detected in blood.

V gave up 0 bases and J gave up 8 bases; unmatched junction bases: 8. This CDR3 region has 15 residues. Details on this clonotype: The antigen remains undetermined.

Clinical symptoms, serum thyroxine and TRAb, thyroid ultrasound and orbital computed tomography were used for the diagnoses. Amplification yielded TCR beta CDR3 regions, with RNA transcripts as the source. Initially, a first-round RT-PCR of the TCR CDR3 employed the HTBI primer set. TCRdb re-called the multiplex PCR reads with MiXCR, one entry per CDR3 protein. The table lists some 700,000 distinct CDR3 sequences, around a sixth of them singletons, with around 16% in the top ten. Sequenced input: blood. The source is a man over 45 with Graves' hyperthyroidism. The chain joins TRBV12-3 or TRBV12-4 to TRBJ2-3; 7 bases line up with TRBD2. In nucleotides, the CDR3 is TGTGCCAGCAGTTTAGCGGGGGGGGTTCTGGGTACGCAGTATTTT. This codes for CASSLAGGVLGTQYF.